Below are 32 T cell receptor beta chains sequenced from a single sample in a study of blood T cell repertoires in COVID-19. Assay used: immunoSEQ multiplex PCR; TCRdb lists only in-frame clones, some missing. The table lists 250,000 to 300,000 clones, around 90% of them singletons. Source material: peripheral blood. The receptors were sampled from a woman between 45 and 65 years old who had recovered from COVID-19.

The chain is built from TRBV7-6 and TRBJ1-5; tentative D call: TRBD1 (6 bases). Germline V gene sequence: CDR1 SGHVS, CDR2 FNYEAQ. V shed 5 bases and J shed 0 bases, with 14 bases lying between them. CDR3 length equals 16 residues. Written as DNA, the CDR3 is TGTGCCAGCAGCCCCGGGGAAGGGGGTAGCAATCAGCCCCAGCATTTT. As protein: CASSPGEGGSNQPQHF.

This clone was detected once. J is TRBJ1-2 and V is TRBV3-1 (or the pseudogene TRBV3-2); the D is unclear. The germline CDR1 and CDR2 sequences are LGHDT and YNNKEL (reference sequence). This CDR3 is built from 14 residues. V was cut by 0 bases and J by 2 bases, with 7 bases left in between. Written as DNA, the CDR3 is TGTGCCAGCAGCCAAGATTCTAAGAACTATGGCTACACCTTC. As protein: CASSQDSKNYGYTF.

The J gene is TRBJ1-4, the V gene TRBV6-5, with D perhaps TRBD1 (6 bases). V lost 0 bases and J lost 4, with 12 bases in between. CDR3 size: 16 residues. Germline V lookup: CDR1 MNHEY, CDR2 SVGAGI. Written as DNA, the CDR3 is TGTGCCAGCAGTTACTCCAGGGGCCGCTTTAATGAAAAACTGTTTTTT. Translating it yields CASSYSRGRFNEKLFF.

This clone has more than one count but fewer than ten. This chain joins TRBV6-5 and TRBJ1-1; D may be TRBD1 (6 bases). The CDR3 is 14 residues long. CDR1 and CDR2 (germline): MNHEY, SVGAGI. The V and J ends lost 5 bases and 2 bases respectively, with 12 bases between them. The CDR3 spells CASSTQGINTEAFF. Here the CDR3 DNA reads TGTGCCAGCAGTACACAGGGAATCAACACTGAAGCTTTCTTT.

The J gene is TRBJ2-7, the V gene TRBV7-9; the match to TRBD1 covers 7 bases. The J segment lost 3 bases and the V segment lost 1 base, leaving 6 bases of the junction unmatched. The CDR3 covers 15 residues. Germline lookup yields CDR1 SEHNR and CDR2 FQNEAQ (reference sequence). This CDR3 reads CASSLGQGIFYEQYF. The DNA of the CDR3 is TGTGCCAGCAGCTTAGGACAGGGTATTTTCTACGAGCAGTACTTC. The complete variable domain, with remaining parts taken from reference TRBV7-9 and TRBJ2-7, reads DTGVSQNPRHKITKRGQNVTFRCDPISEHNRLYWYRQTLGQGPEFLTYFQNEAQLEKSRLLSDRFSAERPKGSFSTLEIQRTEQGDSAMYLCASSLGQGIFYEQYFGPGTRLTVT.

J is TRBJ2-1 and V is TRBV7-2, with 7 bases matching TRBD1. V was pared by 0 bases and J by 4 bases, with 6 bases of the junction left unmatched. This CDR3 has 16 amino acids. Germline V CDR1 and CDR2: SGHTA, FQGNSA. The CDR3 loop reads CASSLARTGTYNEQFF. The DNA of the CDR3 is TGTGCCAGCAGCTTAGCCCGGACAGGTACATACAATGAGCAGTTCTTC. Looking up the rest from reference TRBV7-2 and TRBJ2-1 gives the full variable domain: GAGVSQSPSNKVTEKGKDVELRCDPISGHTALYWYRQSLGQGLEFLIYFQGNSAPDKSGLPSDRFSAERTGGSVSTLTIQRTQQEDSAVYLCASSLARTGTYNEQFFGPGTRLTVL.

This chain joins TRBV18 and TRBJ1-3; tentative D call: TRBD1 (6 bases). Between the trimmed V and J ends, which lost 3 bases and 7 bases, there was a span of 16 bases. CDR1 is KGHSH and CDR2 is LQKENI in the germline V gene. The CDR3 totals 15 residues. The CDR3 loop is CASSPRQADVNTIYF. In nucleotides, the CDR3 is TGTGCCAGCTCACCTCGACAGGCGGATGTCAACACCATATATTTT.

This clone was picked up a small number of times. The genes are TRBV18 and TRBJ1-1; 7 positions agree with TRBD1. The trim removed 6 bases at V and 2 bases at J, leaving 12 bases unmatched. CDR3 length: 16 amino acids. CDR1 and CDR2 (germline): KGHSH, LQKENI. Here the CDR3 reads CASSKETGWGNTEAFF. The CDR3 DNA sequence: TGTGCCAGCTCTAAAGAGACAGGGTGGGGAAACACTGAAGCTTTCTTT.

The chain couples TRBV6-2 or TRBV6-3 to TRBJ2-7; 8 nucleotides align to TRBD2. Germline CDR1 is MNHEY and CDR2 is SVGEGT. The CDR3 is 15 residues long. J lost 3 bases, V lost 4 bases, and 8 bases had no gene match. The CDR3 region has the DNA TGTGCCAGCAGTTTGCGAGCGGGAGTGAACTACGAGCAGTACTTC. This translates into CASSLRAGVNYEQYF.

This clone has more than one count but fewer than ten. This sequence joins TRBV15 and TRBJ1-1; a possible D gene is TRBD1 (5 bases). The V and J ends lost 9 bases and 1 base respectively, with 12 bases between them. Per the germline V gene, CDR1 is LNHNV and CDR2 is YYDKDF (reference sequence). CDR3 length: 13 amino acids. The CDR3 DNA reads TGTGCCACAAGGCGCGGGGGGAACACTGAAGCTTTCTTT. This codes for CATRRGGNTEAFF.

The CDR3 DNA sequence: TGTGCCAGCAGTCTGACTAGCGGGATGAACGAGCAGTACTTC. This translates into CASSLTSGMNEQYF. V gene TRBV7-3 combines with J gene TRBJ2-7, with 11 bases matching TRBD2. Per the germline V gene, CDR1 is SGHTA and CDR2 is FQGTGA. CDR3 length equals 14 residues. After removal of 6 bases from V and 5 bases from J, the junction contained 6 bases not matched to a gene. Using reference TRBV7-3 and TRBJ2-7 for the parts outside the CDR3, the full variable domain is GAGVSQTPSNKVTEKGKYVELRCDPISGHTALYWYRQSLGQGPEFLIYFQGTGAADDSGLPNDRFFAVRPEGSVSTLKIQRTERGDSAVYLCASSLTSGMNEQYFGPGTRLTVT.

This clone occurred once. The rearrangement uses TRBV7-2 and TRBJ2-5; 9 nucleotides align to TRBD1. The V gene's germline CDR1 is SGHTA and CDR2 FQGNSA. J lost 8 bases, V lost 1 base, and 14 bases had no gene match. The CDR3 covers 17 residues. The CDR3 DNA sequence: TGTGCCAGCAGCTTAGTAGGGGGGAGCGGGACAGGGAGAACCCAGTACTTC. It specifies CASSLVGGSGTGRTQYF. Full variable domain (remainder filled in from reference TRBV7-2 and TRBJ2-5): GAGVSQSPSNKVTEKGKDVELRCDPISGHTALYWYRQSLGQGLEFLIYFQGNSAPDKSGLPSDRFSAERTGGSVSTLTIQRTQQEDSAVYLCASSLVGGSGTGRTQYFGPGTRLLVL.

The chain employs TRBV2 and TRBJ2-5; 8 nucleotides match TRBD2. This CDR3 has 18 residues. V lost 1 base, J lost 2 bases, and 12 bases stayed unmatched. Germline V CDR1 and CDR2: SNHLY, FYNNEI. CDR3 DNA sequence: TGTGCCAGCAGTGAAGGGTGGAGTAGCGGGGCCCTACAAGAGACCCAGTACTTC. Protein sequence: CASSEGWSSGALQETQYF.

The chain has TRBV5-1 and TRBJ1-5, with TRBD1 as a possible D gene (6 bases). V was cut by 4 bases and J by 2 bases, with 19 bases left in between. Germline assignment: CDR1 SGHRS and CDR2 YFSETQ. There are 17 residues in the CDR3. The CDR3 protein is CASSAAPTGFGNQPQHF. The CDR3, as DNA: TGCGCCAGCAGCGCGGCCCCAACAGGGTTCGGCAATCAGCCCCAGCATTTT.

The V and J genes are TRBV3-1 (or the pseudogene TRBV3-2) and TRBJ1-2, with D perhaps TRBD1 (5 bases). The CDR3 has 14 residues. Germline-derived CDR1 and CDR2 are LGHDT and YNNKEL (reference sequence). V lost 4 bases to trimming and J lost 2 bases, with 11 bases between them. CDR3 sequence reads: CASSPTTVNYGYTF. In DNA, the CDR3 is TGTGCCAGCAGCCCCACGACAGTCAACTATGGCTACACCTTC.

This clone appeared once. V and J are TRBV9 and TRBJ2-1; 9 nucleotides line up with TRBD2. CDR3 length equals 15 residues. J gave up 4 bases and V 0 bases, and 2 bases lay outside the gene matches. Germline V CDR1 and CDR2: SGDLS, YYNGEE. This CDR3 reads CASSVETSGYNEQFF. CDR3 DNA sequence: TGTGCCAGCAGCGTAGAGACTAGCGGATACAATGAGCAGTTCTTC.

The CDR3 sequence: CAWSRPRQGSSYNSPLHF. Written as DNA, the CDR3 is TGTGCCTGGAGTCGCCCTCGACAGGGGAGCTCCTATAATTCACCCCTCCACTTT. This chain links TRBV30 with TRBJ1-6; 8 positions agree with TRBD1. J was trimmed by 0 bases and V by 2 bases; bases with no gene match: 9. The germline gives CDR1 GTSNPN, CDR2 SVGIG (reference sequence). This CDR3 region has 18 residues.

This chain joins TRBV6-6 and TRBJ2-2; 9 bases are shared with TRBD2. V trimming: 6 bases; J trimming: 5 bases; junction bases outside the gene matches: 4. The CDR3 spans 14 residues. Germline V lookup: CDR1 MNHNY, CDR2 SVGAGI (reference sequence). CDR3 coding DNA: TGTGCCAGCAGGCCCACTAGCGGGACCGGGGAGCTGTTTTTT. Its translation is CASRPTSGTGELFF.

The chain links TRBV5-8 to TRBJ1-2, with TRBD1 as a possible D gene (6 bases). The CDR3 is 15 residues long. Germline values: CDR1 SGHTS, CDR2 YDEGEE. Trimming stripped 5 bases from V and 0 bases from J, with 14 bases between. The CDR3 loop reads CASSNRDNPNYGYTF. CDR3 sequence (DNA): TGTGCCAGCAGTAACCGGGACAACCCTAACTATGGCTACACCTTC.

This chain links TRBV5-5 with TRBJ1-2; 9 nucleotides agree with TRBD1. J lost 6 bases, V lost 4 bases, and 7 bases had no gene match. Germline-derived CDR1 and CDR2 are SGHKS and YYEKEE (reference sequence). This CDR3 has 14 residues. CDR3 nucleotides: TGTGCCAGCAGCACCTGGACAGGGGATGATGGCTACACCTTC. Translated, it gives CASSTWTGDDGYTF.

The rearrangement uses TRBV15 and TRBJ2-1; 7 bases agree with TRBD2. Trimming took 8 bases from V and 3 from J; bases not matched to a gene: 7. Germline CDR1 LNHNV, CDR2 YYDKDF (reference sequence). The length of the CDR3 is 14 residues. The CDR3 bases are TGTGCCACCCGAGGACTAGACGTCTACAATGAGCAGTTCTTC. Its translation: CATRGLDVYNEQFF.

This chain links TRBV6-5 with TRBJ1-4, with TRBD1 as a possible D gene (5 bases). CDR3 size: 12 residues. Trimming took off 8 bases at V and 6 bases at J, with 10 bases between the two ends. Germline CDR1 reads MNHEY; CDR2 reads SVGAGI. The DNA for the CDR3 is TGTGCCAGCGAGGAGGGGTATGAAAAACTGTTTTTT. Translated: CASEEGYEKLFF.

In its sample, this clone was seen once. The V call is TRBV27, the J call TRBJ1-2; a weak D match, TRBD1 (6 bases). The ends were cut back, 6 bases at V and 2 bases at J, with 19 bases in the middle. The CDR3 loop spans 16 amino acids. Germline V CDR1 and CDR2: MNHEY, SMNVEV (reference sequence). CDR3 DNA: TGTGCCAGCAGACCTACTATGGGGCAGGGGAACTATGGCTACACCTTC. Protein sequence: CASRPTMGQGNYGYTF.

This chain uses TRBV19 with TRBJ1-4; D is perhaps TRBD1 (5 bases). V shed 2 bases and J shed 5 bases, with 9 bases lying between them. This CDR3 spans 14 amino acids. CDR1 and CDR2 (germline): LNHDA, SQIVND (reference sequence). The chain's CDR3 is CASSIRGVNEKLFF. The DNA of the CDR3 is TGTGCCAGTAGTATACGGGGGGTCAATGAAAAACTGTTTTTT.

The chain links TRBV9 to TRBJ1-1; 8 bases match TRBD1. Germline V lookup: CDR1 SGDLS, CDR2 YYNGEE. V lost 3 bases to trimming and J lost 4 bases; unmatched junction nucleotides: 11. The CDR3 loop spans 16 amino acids. The CDR3, as DNA: TGTGCCAGCAGCGCCCGACAGGGGCTACCGGGCACTGAAGCTTTCTTT. Its translation is CASSARQGLPGTEAFF.

The chain combines TRBV7-9 with TRBJ2-3; D perhaps matches TRBD2 (5 bases). Germline V gene sequence: CDR1 SEHNR, CDR2 FQNEAQ (reference sequence). The CDR3 is 13 residues long. The ends were cut back, 8 bases at V and 2 bases at J, with 11 bases in the middle. The CDR3 DNA is TGTGCCAGCGGCCGGGGATTCACAGATACGCAGTATTTT. This encodes CASGRGFTDTQYF.

The sample holds a few counts of this clone. The genes are TRBV7-9 and TRBJ1-6, with TRBD1 identical over 8 bases. V lost 5 bases, J lost 5 bases, and 8 bases stayed unmatched. There are 16 residues in the CDR3. CDR1 and CDR2 from the germline V gene are SEHNR and FQNEAQ (reference sequence). CDR3 region: CASSTYSDRDNSPLHF. Here the CDR3 DNA reads TGTGCCAGCAGCACTTACTCGGACAGGGATAATTCACCCCTCCACTTT.

V is TRBV19 and J is TRBJ1-2; D gene ambiguous. In germline, CDR1 is LNHDA, CDR2 SQIVND (reference sequence). The CDR3 is 14 amino acids. Deletions cut 1 base from V and 0 bases from J, with 6 bases between. CDR3: CASSIVSANYGYTF. The CDR3 bases are TGTGCCAGTAGTATAGTGTCAGCTAACTATGGCTACACCTTC.

The chain has TRBV6-5 and TRBJ2-7; 7 bases are a match to TRBD1. The junction had 9 bases not matched to a gene; V was cut back by 7 bases and J by 0 bases. The germline V gene has CDR1 MNHEY and CDR2 SVGAGI. The CDR3 extends over 15 amino acids. The CDR3, as DNA: TGTGCCAGCACCGCCCCAGGACAGGACTCCTACGAGCAGTACTTC. Translation gives CASTAPGQDSYEQYF.

As concerns this clone: The junction departs from the called germline gene at one end, perhaps through a read error. V is TRBV7-7 and J is TRBJ2-3; D possibly corresponds to TRBD2 (7 bases). Germline values: CDR1 SSHAT, CDR2 FNYEAQ (reference sequence). This CDR3 is built from 15 residues. CDR3 DNA: TGTGCTAGCAGCCCCGGGGGGCCCGGCACAGATACGCAGTATTTT. Translated, it gives CASSPGGPGTDTQYF.

The chain is built from TRBV5-8 and TRBJ1-6; 10 nucleotides line up with TRBD1. The CDR3 contains 15 residues. CDR1 is SGHTS, CDR2 YDEGEE, per germline. J lost 9 bases, V lost 3 bases, and 6 bases had no gene match. CDR3 residues: CASSSGTGARSPLHF. The CDR3, as DNA: TGTGCCAGCAGCTCCGGGACAGGGGCCCGTTCACCCCTCCACTTT.

This chain joins TRBV7-5 and TRBJ2-5; the D call of TRBD1 is as the table states it, not checked on the DNA. TRBV7-5 is flagged as a pseudogene. The CDR3 extends over 14 amino acids. CDR3 bases: TGTGCCAGAAGCCCGACAGGGGTTGTAGAGACCCAGTACTTC. Translating gives CARSPTGVVETQYF.